This T cell receptor (beta chain) was sequenced in a study of CD8+CD57+ T cells in acquired aplastic anemia. Study-level background: An average of approximately 3.4 ug of DNA was obtained from sorted CD4+ and CD8+ cells. Overall study findings and caveats: Controls did not differ significantly from patients in CD8+ Simpson's diversity.

The germline V and J ends were trimmed by 5 bases and 2 bases, with 6 bases remaining between them. CDR3 length equals 11 residues. Germline V gene data show CDR1 as SQVTM and CDR2 as ANQGSEA. Notes on this clonotype: Its antigen remains unknown.

TCR beta VDJ and CDR3 profiles were obtained from a genomic DNA template. TCRdb re-analysed the reads in MiXCR, keeping a single row per CDR3 protein. This repertoire shows more than 150,000 distinct CDR3 sequences, less than 65% found once; its top ten account for around 46%. This clonotype originated in a human donor with severe aplastic anemia or a healthy control (not recorded which). Sequences were obtained from sorted CD4+, CD8+, or CD8+CD57+ T cells (not recorded which) from PBMCs. The chain combines TRBV29-1 with TRBJ1-2, with unresolved D. CDR3 coding DNA: TGCAGCGTTAACACAAACTATGGCTACACCTTC. Residues: CSVNTNYGYTF. Together with reference TRBV29-1 and TRBJ1-2, the CDR3 gives the full variable domain: SAVISQKPSRDICQRGTSLTIQCQVDSQVTMMFWYRQQPGQSLTLIATANQGSEATYESGFVIDKFPISRPNLTFSTLTVSNMSPEDSSIYLCSVNTNYGYTFGSGTRLTVV.